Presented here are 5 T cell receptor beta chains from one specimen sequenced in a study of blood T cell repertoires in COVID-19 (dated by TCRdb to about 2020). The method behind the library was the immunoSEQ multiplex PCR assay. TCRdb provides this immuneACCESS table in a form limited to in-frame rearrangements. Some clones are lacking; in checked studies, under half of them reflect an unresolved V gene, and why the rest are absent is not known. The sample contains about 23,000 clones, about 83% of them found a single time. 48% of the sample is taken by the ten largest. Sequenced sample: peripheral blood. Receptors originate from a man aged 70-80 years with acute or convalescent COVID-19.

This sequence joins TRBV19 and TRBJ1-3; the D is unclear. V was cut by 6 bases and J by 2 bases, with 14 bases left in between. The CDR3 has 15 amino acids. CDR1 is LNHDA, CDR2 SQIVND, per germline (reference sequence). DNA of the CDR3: TGTGCCAGTAGACCCGGTTTTTTACCTGGAAACACCATATATTTT. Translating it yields CASRPGFLPGNTIYF.

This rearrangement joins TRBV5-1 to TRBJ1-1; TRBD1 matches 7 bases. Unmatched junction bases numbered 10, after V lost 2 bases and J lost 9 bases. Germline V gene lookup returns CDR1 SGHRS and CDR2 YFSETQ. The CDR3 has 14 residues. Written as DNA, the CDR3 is TGCGCCAGCAGCTTCGGCCAACAGGGGACGAAAGCTTTCTTT. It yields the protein CASSFGQQGTKAFF.

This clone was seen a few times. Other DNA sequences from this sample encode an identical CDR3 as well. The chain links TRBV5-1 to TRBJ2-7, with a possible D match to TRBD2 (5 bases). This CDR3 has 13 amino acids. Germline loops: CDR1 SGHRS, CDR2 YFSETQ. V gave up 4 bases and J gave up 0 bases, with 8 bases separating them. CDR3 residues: CASSPGSSYEQYF. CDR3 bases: TGCGCCAGCAGCCCGGGAAGCTCCTACGAGCAGTACTTC.

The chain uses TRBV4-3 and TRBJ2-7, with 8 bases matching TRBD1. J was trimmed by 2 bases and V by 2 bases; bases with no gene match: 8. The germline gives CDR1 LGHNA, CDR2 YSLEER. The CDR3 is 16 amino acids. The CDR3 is CASSQFNRGATYEQYF. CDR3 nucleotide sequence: TGCGCCAGCAGCCAATTTAACAGGGGGGCCACCTACGAGCAGTACTTC.

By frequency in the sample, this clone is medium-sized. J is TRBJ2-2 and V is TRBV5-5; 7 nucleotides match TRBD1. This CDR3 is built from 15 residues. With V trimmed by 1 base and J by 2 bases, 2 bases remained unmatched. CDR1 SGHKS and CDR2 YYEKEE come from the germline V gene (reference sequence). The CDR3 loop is CASSLTGDNTGELFF. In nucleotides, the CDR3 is TGTGCCAGCAGCTTGACAGGGGATAACACCGGGGAGCTGTTTTTT.